In its sample, the clone carrying this T cell receptor beta chain was seen once. Antigen: not known. One base away lies a much larger clone, so this may be a sequencing read error. The CDR3 is 15 residues long. From germline, CDR1 is SGHTA and CDR2 FQGNSA. The data stem from a study of T cells in Graves' hyperthyroidism and ophthalmopathy. As for the study in general: Initial diagnosis, before any treatment, was when peripheral blood was collected.

Study results and caveats: Clonotypes that were expanded in thyroid above 0.001 mostly appeared in blood too. Stable hyperthyroidism was told apart from ophthalmopathy by a model built on 13 V-J features.

Amplification yielded TCR beta CDR3 regions, with RNA transcripts as the source. The study used the HTBI primer set for a first-round RT-PCR of the TCR CDR3. TCRdb re-analysed the multiplex PCR reads in MiXCR, keeping a single row per CDR3 protein. Among 600,000 or so distinct CDR3 sequences listed, 16% were seen once. The sequencing sample was made of blood. This TCR came from a woman in her 30s with Graves' hyperthyroidism. The chain uses TRBV7-2 and TRBJ2-7; TRBD2 is a possible D gene (6 bases). The last part of the DNA fits TRBJ2-1 better; the J call may be wrong. This CDR3 is CASSLGGGEAYEQFF. The DNA for the CDR3 is TGTGCCAGCAGCTTAGGTGGCGGGGAAGCCTACGAGCAGTTCTTC.